The T cell receptor beta chain described here comes from a study of T cells after yellow fever vaccination. TCRdb independently ran MiXCR on the 5' RACE reads; one entry per CDR3 protein. The sample lists about 630,000 distinct CDR3 sequences; about 12% were seen once. The length of the CDR3 is 12 residues. Looked up from germline, CDR1 is SGHTA and CDR2 is FQGNSA. V lost 6 bases and J 9 bases, leaving 12 bases between the germline ends. The V call is TRBV7-2, the J call TRBJ2-4; possible D gene TRBD1, 5 bases. The receptor comes from a man aged 25-45 years who received the YFV17D yellow fever vaccine. Sequencing was performed on PBMCs, taken on the day of the yellow fever booster vaccination. The CDR3 DNA sequence: TGTGCCAGCAGTTCAGCAGGGCTCATTCAGTACTTC. Its protein is CASSSAGLIQYF.